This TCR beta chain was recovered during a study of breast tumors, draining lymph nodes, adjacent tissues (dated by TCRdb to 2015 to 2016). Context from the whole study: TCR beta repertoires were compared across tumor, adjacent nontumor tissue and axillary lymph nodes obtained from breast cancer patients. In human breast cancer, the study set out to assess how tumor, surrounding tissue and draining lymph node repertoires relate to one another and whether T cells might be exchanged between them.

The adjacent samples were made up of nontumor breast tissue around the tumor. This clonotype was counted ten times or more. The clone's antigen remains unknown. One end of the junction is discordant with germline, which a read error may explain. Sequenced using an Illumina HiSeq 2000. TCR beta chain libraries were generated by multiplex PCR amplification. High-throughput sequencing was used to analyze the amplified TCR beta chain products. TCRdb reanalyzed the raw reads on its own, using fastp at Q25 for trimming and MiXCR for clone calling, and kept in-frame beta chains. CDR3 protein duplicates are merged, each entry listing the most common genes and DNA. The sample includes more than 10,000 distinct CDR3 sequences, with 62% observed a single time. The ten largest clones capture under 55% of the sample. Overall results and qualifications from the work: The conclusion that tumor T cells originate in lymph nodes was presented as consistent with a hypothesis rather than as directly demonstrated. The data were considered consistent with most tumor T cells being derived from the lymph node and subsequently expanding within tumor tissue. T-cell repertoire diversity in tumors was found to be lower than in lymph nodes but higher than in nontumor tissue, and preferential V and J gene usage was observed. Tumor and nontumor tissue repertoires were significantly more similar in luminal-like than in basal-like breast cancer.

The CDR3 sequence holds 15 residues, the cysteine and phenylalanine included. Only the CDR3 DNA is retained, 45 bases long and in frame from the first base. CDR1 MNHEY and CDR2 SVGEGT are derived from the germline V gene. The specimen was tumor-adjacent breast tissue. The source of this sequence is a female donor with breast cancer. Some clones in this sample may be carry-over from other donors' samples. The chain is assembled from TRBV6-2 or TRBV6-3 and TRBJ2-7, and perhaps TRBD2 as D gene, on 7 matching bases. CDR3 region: CASRPGRGAAYEQYF. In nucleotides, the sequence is TGTGCCAGCAGACCCGGCCGGGGGGCAGCCTACGAACAGTACTTC.